This is a list of T cell receptor beta chains from one sample in a study of blood T cell repertoires in COVID-19. Assay used: immunoSEQ multiplex PCR; TCRdb lists only in-frame clones, some missing. The data contain about 28,000 clones, around 90% of them singletons. The source material was peripheral blood. Receptor source: a man in his 60s with active COVID-19. Both conserved end residues are part of each CDR3. The order of the fields is J gene, V gene, clone size, D gene, CDR3 DNA, CDR3 protein. D genes are given only for firm matches. The size of a clone is reported for some rows only, either as once, few or many, or as a class for expanded clones.

>TRBJ1-5|TRBV19|few|.
TGTGCCAGTAGCATGACAGCAGGTTTTAGCAATCAGCCCCAGCATTTT
CASSMTAGFSNQPQHF
>TRBJ1-1|TRBV29-1|.|TRBD1
TGCAGCGTGGTCGGTCTGGGACAGGGGTTACCTGAAGCTTTCTTT
CSVVGLGQGLPEAFF
>TRBJ1-6|TRBV9|.|.
TGTGCCAGCAGCCCCCCGGGGTCGATTTCACCCCTCCACTTT
CASSPPGSISPLHF
>TRBJ2-2|TRBV5-1|.|.
TGCGCCAGCAGCTTGGAGGGCGGGACCGGGGAGCTGTTTTTT
CASSLEGGTGELFF
>TRBJ1-5|TRBV7-2|.|.
TGTGCCAGCAGCTTACCGGGGGGTCAGCCCCAGCATTTT
CASSLPGGQPQHF
>TRBJ1-5|TRBV30|few|.
TGTGCCTGGAGTCCAGGGCCTAATCAGCCCCAGCATTTT
CAWSPGPNQPQHF
>TRBJ2-2|TRBV6-5|.|.
TGTGCCAGCAGTACGCGTACCACCGGGGAGCTGTTTTTT
CASSTRTTGELFF
>TRBJ2-5|TRBV7-8|.|TRBD2
TGTGCCAGCAGCTTAAGACGCGGGGGTCGTCAAGAGACCCAGTACTTC
CASSLRRGGRQETQYF
>TRBJ1-5|TRBV19|.|TRBD1
TGTGCCAGTAGGACGACAGGGAATAGCAATCAGCCCCAGCATTTT
CASRTTGNSNQPQHF
>TRBJ1-1|TRBV5-6|once|TRBD1
TGTGCCAGCAGCTGGGGACAGGGCTCTGAAGCTTTCTTT
CASSWGQGSEAFF
>TRBJ2-2|TRBV11-2|once|.
TGTGCCAGCAGCTTTTCGGGGTCACTGGGCGGGGAGCTGTTTTTT
CASSFSGSLGGELFF
>TRBJ1-5|TRBV2|.|TRBD1
TGTGCCAGCAGTGAGGACAGGGTGAAAAATCAGCCCCAGCATTTT
CASSEDRVKNQPQHF
>TRBJ1-3|TRBV15|.|.
TGTGCCACCAGCAGGGTTGGACAGTCCTCACATATGTATTTT
CATSRVGQSSHMYF
>TRBJ1-4|TRBV19|.|.
TGTGCCAGTAGGACAGCTGCAACTAATGAAAAACTGTTTTTT
CASRTAATNEKLFF
>TRBJ2-1|TRBV6-5|.|TRBD2
TGTGCCAGCAGTTCAGCGGGGCCGATTAACAATGAGCAGTTCTTC
CASSSAGPINNEQFF